Listed below are T cell receptor beta chains from one sample, sequenced in a study of blood T cell repertoires in COVID-19. Clones were read by immunoSEQ multiplex PCR, and TCRdb kept only the in-frame ones, dropping some. Of 55,000 to 80,000 clones listed, roughly 83% are singletons. The sequenced material came from peripheral blood. The receptors were gathered from a man aged 65 to 85 with acute or convalescent COVID-19. Each CDR3 is given with its conserved first and last residue. A D gene is named only where the DNA matches it firmly. Part of the rows lack a size; the others show once, few, many or a class for expanded clones.

j_gene	d_gene	v_gene	abundance	CDR3aa	CDR3nt
TRBJ1-2	TRBD1	TRBV27	-	CASSHQTYRQGEYGYTF	TGTGCCAGCAGTCACCAAACATATCGACAGGGAGAGTATGGCTACACCTTC
TRBJ2-7	-	TRBV6-5	once	CASSYRSGRNEQYF	TGTGCCAGCAGTTACAGGTCAGGGAGGAACGAGCAGTACTTC
TRBJ2-4	TRBD2	TRBV9	-	CASSVAGGAYIQYF	TGTGCCAGCAGCGTAGCGGGGGGAGCGTACATTCAGTACTTC
TRBJ2-7	TRBD2	TRBV11-2	-	CASSSSGTSKYEQYF	TGTGCCAGCAGCAGCTCCGGGACTAGCAAATACGAGCAGTACTTC
TRBJ2-5	TRBD1	TRBV14	once	CASSRGGTGVWKTQYF	TGTGCCAGCAGCCGTGGAGGGACAGGAGTATGGAAGACCCAGTACTTC
TRBJ2-2	-	TRBV27	-	CASSFIPTPNTGELFF	TGTGCCAGCAGTTTTATTCCGACACCGAACACCGGGGAGCTGTTTTTT
TRBJ1-4	-	TRBV6-5	-	CASSPEGWGGKLFF	TGTGCCAGCAGCCCCGAAGGGTGGGGCGGAAAACTGTTTTTT
TRBJ2-5	-	TRBV7-6	-	CASSLGGGGLGETQYF	TGTGCCAGCAGCTTAGGAGGGGGGGGCCTTGGAGAGACCCAGTACTTC
TRBJ2-1	TRBD2	TRBV11-1	-	CASSLSVGLARNEQFF	TGTGCCAGCAGCTTAAGTGTAGGACTAGCTAGAAATGAGCAGTTCTTC
TRBJ1-3	-	TRBV5-1	-	CASSWDTGYGNTIYF	TGCGCCAGCAGCTGGGATACAGGGTACGGAAACACCATATATTTT
TRBJ2-1	TRBD2	TRBV6-2/TRBV6-3	-	CASSPGTLRGRGIYNEQFF	TGTGCCAGCAGCCCCGGGACCCTTCGAGGGCGGGGGATTTACAATGAGCAGTTCTTC
TRBJ1-2	TRBD1	TRBV30	-	CAWSVRGQGSYGYTF	TGTGCCTGGAGTGTACGGGGACAGGGGAGCTATGGCTACACCTTC
TRBJ2-7	TRBD1	TRBV7-9	-	CASSLLPGQSFHEQYF	TGTGCCAGCAGCTTATTACCGGGACAGAGTTTCCACGAGCAGTACTTC
TRBJ1-2	TRBD1	TRBV27	-	CASSLTGGHGYTF	TGTGCCAGCAGTTTGACAGGGGGCCATGGCTACACCTTC
TRBJ2-7	TRBD2	TRBV7-2	-	CASSPGGWKREYEQYF	TGTGCCAGCAGCCCCGGTGGTTGGAAGCGGGAGTACGAGCAGTACTTC
TRBJ1-1	-	TRBV7-8	-	CASSAPRGGRNTEAFF	TGTGCCAGCAGCGCCCCGAGGGGGGGCCGAAACACTGAAGCTTTCTTT
TRBJ2-3	TRBD2	TRBV11-3	once	CASSLGRLTDTQYF	TGTGCCAGCAGCCTCGGGAGGCTCACAGATACGCAGTATTTT
TRBJ2-7	-	TRBV20-1	-	CSVRSAYEQYF	TGCAGTGTGCGGTCAGCCTACGAGCAGTACTTC
TRBJ2-7	-	TRBV18	-	CASSLRDGDTYEQYF	TGTGCCAGCTCACTACGGGACGGGGACACCTACGAGCAGTACTTC
TRBJ1-1	-	TRBV6-5	once	CASRGSGNTEAFF	TGTGCCAGCAGAGGTAGCGGGAACACTGAAGCTTTCTTT
TRBJ2-5	-	TRBV20-1	-	CSASKDTPGQETQYF	TGCAGTGCTAGTAAAGACACACCCGGCCAAGAGACCCAGTACTTC
TRBJ2-1	-	TRBV6-4	-	CASSLGQSDYNEQFF	TGTGCCAGCAGTTTAGGACAGTCGGATTACAATGAGCAGTTCTTC
TRBJ2-1	TRBD2	TRBV7-9	once	CASSLAVSGGPEQFF	TGTGCCAGCAGCTTAGCGGTTAGCGGGGGGCCCGAGCAGTTCTTC
TRBJ2-3	TRBD2	TRBV20-1	-	CSASGLAGTVADTQYF	TGCAGTGCTAGTGGACTAGCGGGGACCGTCGCAGATACGCAGTATTTT
TRBJ2-7	TRBD1	TRBV18	-	CASSPRSGQGYYEQYF	TGTGCCAGCTCACCGCGGTCGGGACAGGGGTACTACGAGCAGTACTTC
TRBJ1-4	-	TRBV27	-	CASSLAGATNEKLFF	TGTGCCAGCAGTTTAGCGGGTGCAACTAATGAAAAACTGTTTTTT
TRBJ1-1	-	TRBV28	-	CASSLSQGETTEAFF	TGTGCCAGCAGTTTAAGTCAGGGCGAGACCACTGAAGCTTTCTTT
TRBJ1-1	-	TRBV5-1	once	CASSQEWGGTEAFF	TGCGCCAGCAGTCAAGAGTGGGGGGGCACTGAAGCTTTCTTT
TRBJ1-6	-	TRBV6-5	-	CASRFSGGNSPLHF	TGTGCCAGCAGATTTTCTGGGGGCAATTCACCCCTCCACTTT
TRBJ1-1	-	TRBV28	-	CASRVGDTEAFF	TGTGCCAGCAGGGTAGGGGACACTGAAGCTTTCTTT
TRBJ2-7	TRBD1	TRBV29-1	-	CSTWDSSYEQYF	TGCAGCACCTGGGACAGCTCCTACGAGCAGTACTTC
TRBJ2-1	TRBD2	TRBV11-2	once	CASSLLGLAGGTYNEQFF	TGTGCCAGCAGCTTATTAGGACTAGCGGGAGGTACATACAATGAGCAGTTCTTC
TRBJ2-1	-	TRBV5-4	-	CASSLMVGAREQFF	TGTGCCAGCAGCTTGATGGTCGGCGCGCGGGAGCAGTTCTTC
TRBJ2-3	-	TRBV28	-	CASTMRADTQYF	TGTGCCAGCACCATGCGGGCAGATACGCAGTATTTT
TRBJ2-1	-	TRBV5-4	-	CASSLELLSPEQFF	TGTGCCAGCAGCTTGGAACTGCTCTCCCCTGAGCAGTTCTTC
TRBJ2-2	-	TRBV5-1	-	CASSSQGPGTGELFF	TGCGCCAGCAGCTCCCAGGGCCCCGGCACCGGGGAGCTGTTTTTT
TRBJ1-2	TRBD1	TRBV9	-	CASSSPTGQGSNYGYTF	TGTGCCAGCAGCTCTCCTACCGGACAGGGATCTAACTATGGCTACACCTTC
TRBJ2-1	-	TRBV5-1	-	CASSSLTGAYNEQFF	TGCGCCAGCAGCTCCCTCACTGGGGCATACAATGAGCAGTTCTTC
TRBJ1-3	-	TRBV7-8	-	CASSLTLPGISGNTIYF	TGTGCCAGCAGCTTAACGCTACCAGGGATTTCTGGAAACACCATATATTTT
TRBJ1-1	-	TRBV30	few	CAWSVSRETEAFF	TGTGCCTGGAGTGTTTCAAGGGAGACTGAAGCTTTCTTT
TRBJ1-1	-	TRBV5-5	-	CASSFRGEAFF	TGTGCCAGCAGCTTCCGAGGGGAAGCTTTCTTT
TRBJ1-5	TRBD1	TRBV24-1	-	CATSDPGTGQPQHF	TGTGCCACCAGTGATCCAGGGACAGGGCAGCCCCAGCATTTT
TRBJ2-7	-	TRBV9	-	CASSVETGSSYEQYF	TGTGCCAGCAGCGTCGAAACCGGGAGCTCCTACGAGCAGTACTTC
TRBJ1-2	-	TRBV2	-	CASSDGQGVGYTF	TGTGCCAGCAGTGACGGTCAGGGTGTAGGCTACACCTTC
TRBJ1-6	-	TRBV5-5	-	CASSFPGLVDNSPLHF	TGTGCCAGCAGCTTTCCAGGGCTGGTGGATAATTCACCCCTCCACTTT
TRBJ1-5	-	TRBV24-1	few	CATSDPSEGQPQHF	TGTGCCACCAGTGATCCCTCGGAGGGTCAGCCCCAGCATTTT
TRBJ1-2	-	TRBV9	-	CASSVRGAGYTF	TGTGCCAGCAGCGTGCGGGGGGCGGGCTACACCTTC
TRBJ2-1	TRBD2	TRBV20-1	-	CSASTRLAALGQFF	TGCAGTGCTAGTACTAGACTAGCGGCTCTCGGACAGTTCTTC
TRBJ1-2	TRBD1	TRBV28	-	CASSKPQGYGYTF	TGTGCCAGCAGTAAACCACAGGGGTATGGCTACACCTTC
TRBJ2-3	-	TRBV3-1/TRBV3-2	-	CASSQDLSLGASTDTQYF	TGTGCCAGCAGCCAAGATCTCTCTTTGGGGGCAAGCACAGATACGCAGTATTTT